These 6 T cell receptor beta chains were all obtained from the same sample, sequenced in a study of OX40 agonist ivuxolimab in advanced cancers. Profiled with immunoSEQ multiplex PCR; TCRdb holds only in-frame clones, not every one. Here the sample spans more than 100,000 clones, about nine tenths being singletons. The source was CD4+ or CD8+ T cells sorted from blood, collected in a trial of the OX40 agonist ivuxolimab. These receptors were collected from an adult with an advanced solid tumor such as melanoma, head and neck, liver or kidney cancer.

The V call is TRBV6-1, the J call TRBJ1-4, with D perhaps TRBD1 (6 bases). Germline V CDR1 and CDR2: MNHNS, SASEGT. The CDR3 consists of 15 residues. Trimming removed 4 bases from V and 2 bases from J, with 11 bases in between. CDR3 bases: TGTGCCAGCAGTGCGACAGGATGGACTAATGAAAAACTGTTTTTT. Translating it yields CASSATGWTNEKLFF.

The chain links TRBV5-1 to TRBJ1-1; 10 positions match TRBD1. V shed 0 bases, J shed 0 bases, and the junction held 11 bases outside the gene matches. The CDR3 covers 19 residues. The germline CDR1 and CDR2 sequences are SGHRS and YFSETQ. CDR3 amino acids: CASSLDRQGALQLNTEAFF. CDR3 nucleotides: TGCGCCAGCAGCTTGGACCGACAGGGGGCCCTTCAACTGAACACTGAAGCTTTCTTT.

For the CDR3, the DNA is TGTGCCAGCAGCTTACGTAGCGGGAGTGACGAGCAGTACTTC. This codes for CASSLRSGSDEQYF. The rearrangement links TRBV11-1 to TRBJ2-7, with 9 bases lining up with TRBD2. The CDR3 has 14 amino acids. The germline CDR1 and CDR2 sequences are SGHAT and FQDESV (reference sequence). V shed 2 bases, J shed 5 bases, and the junction held 4 bases outside the gene matches. Drawing the rest from reference TRBV11-1 and TRBJ2-7, the complete variable domain is EAEVAQSPRYKITEKSQAVAFWCDPISGHATLYWYRQILGQGPELLVQFQDESVVDDSQLPKDRFSAERLKGVDSTLKIQPAELGDSAMYLCASSLRSGSDEQYFGPGTRLTVT.

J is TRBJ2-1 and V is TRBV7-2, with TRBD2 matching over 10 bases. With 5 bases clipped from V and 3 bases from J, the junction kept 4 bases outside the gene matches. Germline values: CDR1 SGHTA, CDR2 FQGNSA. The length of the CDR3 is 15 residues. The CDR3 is CASSPTSGNYNEQFF. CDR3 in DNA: TGTGCCAGCAGCCCAACTAGCGGGAACTACAATGAGCAGTTCTTC. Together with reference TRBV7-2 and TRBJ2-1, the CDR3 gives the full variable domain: GAGVSQSPSNKVTEKGKDVELRCDPISGHTALYWYRQSLGQGLEFLIYFQGNSAPDKSGLPSDRFSAERTGGSVSTLTIQRTQQEDSAVYLCASSPTSGNYNEQFFGPGTRLTVL.

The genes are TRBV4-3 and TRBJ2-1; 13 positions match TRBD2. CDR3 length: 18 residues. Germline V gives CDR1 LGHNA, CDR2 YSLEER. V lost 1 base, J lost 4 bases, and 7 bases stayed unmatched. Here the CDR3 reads CASSQGGKGLAGYNEQFF. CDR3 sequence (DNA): TGCGCCAGCAGCCAAGGCGGGAAGGGACTAGCGGGGTACAATGAGCAGTTCTTC.

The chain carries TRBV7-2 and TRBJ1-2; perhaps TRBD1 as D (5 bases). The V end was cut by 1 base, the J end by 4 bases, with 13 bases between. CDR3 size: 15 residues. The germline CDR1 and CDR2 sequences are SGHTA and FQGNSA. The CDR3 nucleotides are TGTGCCAGCAGCTTAGGGGGCAGGGATCCCTATGGCTACACCTTC. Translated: CASSLGGRDPYGYTF.